The T cell receptor beta chain under discussion was sequenced for a study of human T cells and chemical hapten exposure. MiXCR was run by TCRdb on the RACE reads, yielding one entry per CDR3 protein. The data hold fewer than 500,000 distinct CDR3 sequences, with 4% to 5.5% observed a single time. V dropped 1 base and J dropped 3 bases, with 13 bases sitting between them. The germline CDR1 and CDR2 sequences are SGHRS and YFSETQ. CDR3 size: 16 residues. This sample's time point: patch test 1, 2 weeks after DPC sensitization. Described treatment: therapeutic diphenylcyclopropenone sensitization with weekly scalp DPC.

This material consisted of whole blood, taken in connection with sensitization to the hapten diphenylcyclopropenone (DPC). The origin of this receptor is a woman in her fifties or sixties with alopecia areata. Some clones in this sample may be carry-over from other donors' samples. The chain recombines TRBV5-1 with TRBJ1-4; D is uncertain. The CDR3 nucleotides are TGCGCCAGCAGCTTGTCCGGGCCCGCGGCTAATGAAAAACTGTTTTTT. This translates into CASSLSGPAANEKLFF.